These 30 T cell receptor beta chains were all obtained from the same sample, sequenced in a study of blood T cell repertoires in COVID-19. Only in-frame clones appear in the TCRdb table, and some are missing; sequencing was by immunoSEQ multiplex PCR. The table records approximately 200,000 clones, about nine tenths of them present only once. The sequencing sample was made of peripheral blood. The receptors were sampled from a man between 50 and 59 years old with acute or convalescent COVID-19.

V is TRBV11-2 and J is TRBJ2-7; 11 bases fit TRBD1. J lost 2 bases, V lost 5 bases, and 5 bases had no gene match. The CDR3 covers 15 residues. In germline, CDR1 is SGHAT, CDR2 FQNNGV. CDR3 sequence reads: CASSLRTGGPYEQYF. The CDR3 nucleotides are TGTGCCAGCAGCCTACGGACAGGGGGCCCCTACGAGCAGTACTTC. Variable domain in full (rest from reference TRBV11-2 and TRBJ2-7): EAGVAQSPRYKIIEKRQSVAFWCNPISGHATLYWYQQILGQGPKLLIQFQNNGVVDDSQLPKDRFSAERLKGVDSTLKIQPAKLEDSAVYLCASSLRTGGPYEQYFGPGTRLTVT.

The gene calls are TRBV7-3 and TRBJ1-1, with D possibly matching TRBD1 (5 bases). Germline lookup yields CDR1 SGHTA and CDR2 FQGTGA. V dropped 5 bases and J dropped 1 base, with 8 bases sitting between them. The CDR3 consists of 13 residues. The CDR3 region has the DNA TGTGCCAGCAGCCCAGGGCCGAACACTGAAGCTTTCTTT. Encoded protein: CASSPGPNTEAFF.

The table lists this clone with a count of one. The chain's CDR3 is CASSLDAHTGGEKLFF. The CDR3 nucleotides read TGCGCCAGCAGCTTGGATGCGCACACCGGGGGGGAAAAACTGTTTTTT. V and J are TRBV5-1 and TRBJ1-4; D may be TRBD1 (5 bases). CDR1 and CDR2 (germline): SGHRS, YFSETQ. V gave up 0 bases and J gave up 8 bases, with 17 bases separating them. The CDR3 has 16 amino acids.

This sequence joins TRBV5-6 and TRBJ1-2; D is ambiguous. This CDR3 contains 14 residues. V lost 3 bases and J 3 bases, leaving 12 bases between the germline ends. The germline gives CDR1 SGHDT, CDR2 YYEEEE. CDR3 residues: CASSSMGGYYGYTF. CDR3 nucleotides: TGTGCCAGCAGCTCCATGGGCGGGTACTATGGCTACACCTTC. The full variable domain, its missing parts supplied by reference TRBV5-6 and TRBJ1-2, is DAGVTQSPTHLIKTRGQQVTLRCSPKSGHDTVSWYQQALGQGPQFIFQYYEEEERQRGNFPDRFSGHQFPNYSSELNVNALLLGDSALYLCASSSMGGYYGYTFGSGTRLTVV.

CDR3 DNA: TGTGCCAGTAGTATGGGCAACTCCTACGAGCAGTACTTC. Its protein is CASSMGNSYEQYF. The chain links TRBV19 to TRBJ2-7; no definite D call. From germline, CDR1 is LNHDA and CDR2 SQIVND (reference sequence). This CDR3 has 13 amino acids. V shed 3 bases and J shed 0 bases, with 6 bases lying between them.

The chain links TRBV30 to TRBJ1-1; unclear D gene. Trimming pared 3 bases from V and 1 base from J, leaving 9 bases between. The CDR3 loop spans 13 amino acids. Germline lookup yields CDR1 GTSNPN and CDR2 SVGIG (reference sequence). The CDR3 here is CAWRRTQNTEAFF. Here the CDR3 DNA reads TGTGCCTGGAGAAGGACTCAGAACACTGAAGCTTTCTTT.

The chain combines TRBV27 with TRBJ1-5; no reliable D call. Germline CDR1 is MNHEY and CDR2 is SMNVEV (reference sequence). V gave up 2 bases and J gave up 3 bases, with 14 bases separating them. CDR3 length: 16 amino acids. The CDR3 protein is CASSLEASGDNQPQHF. The CDR3 bases are TGTGCCAGCAGTTTAGAGGCTTCCGGGGACAATCAGCCCCAGCATTTT.

This chain links TRBV11-3 with TRBJ2-3, with D possibly TRBD2 on 6 matching bases. This CDR3 is 15 amino acids long. Germline lookup yields CDR1 SGHNT and CDR2 YENEEA. Trimming pared 3 bases from V and 5 bases from J, leaving 15 bases between. CDR3 protein: CASSFGGADGDTQYF. The CDR3 DNA follows: TGTGCCAGCAGCTTCGGCGGGGCCGATGGAGATACGCAGTATTTT.

The J gene is TRBJ2-3, the V gene TRBV7-6; 7 bases fit TRBD2. Germline lookup yields CDR1 SGHVS and CDR2 FNYEAQ. This CDR3 is built from 15 residues. J was trimmed by 1 base and V by 1 base; bases with no gene match: 2. The CDR3 region has the DNA TGTGCCAGCAGCTTAGATGGGGGGGGCACAGATACGCAGTATTTT. Protein product: CASSLDGGGTDTQYF.

This chain joins TRBV10-2 and TRBJ2-3; 11 nucleotides match TRBD2. Per germline, CDR1 WSHSY and CDR2 SAAADI. The V and J ends lost 11 bases and 8 bases, in that order; junction bases with no gene match: 15. The CDR3 length is 15 residues. This chain's CDR3 is CAARASGGPGGTQYF. The CDR3 bases are TGCGCCGCCAGAGCTAGCGGGGGGCCGGGGGGTACGCAGTATTTT.

The rearrangement uses TRBV7-6 and TRBJ2-5, with a weak D call TRBD1 (5 bases). This CDR3 spans 11 amino acids. CDR1 is SGHVS, CDR2 FNYEAQ, per germline. V gave up 5 bases and J gave up 4 bases, with 5 bases separating them. Here the CDR3 reads CASSQGETQYF. In DNA, the CDR3 is TGTGCCAGCAGCCAGGGAGAGACCCAGTACTTC.

The genes are TRBV6-1 and TRBJ1-3; weak D call: TRBD1 (6 bases). The CDR3 loop spans 14 amino acids. V lost 3 bases, J lost 2 bases, and 8 bases lay in between. Germline assignment: CDR1 MNHNS and CDR2 SASEGT. CDR3 nucleotides: TGTGCCAGCAGTGAGGGGGCGGCTGGAAACACCATATATTTT. Protein sequence: CASSEGAAGNTIYF.

On this clone itself: Other nucleotide sequences from this sample produce the same CDR3. The gene calls are TRBV7-3 and TRBJ1-1, with D possibly TRBD1 on 5 matching bases. The V gene's germline CDR1 is SGHTA and CDR2 FQGTGA. The CDR3 runs 13 residues. V lost 2 bases to trimming and J lost 2 bases, with 6 bases between them. The CDR3, as DNA: TGTGCCAGCAGCTTAGGGGCTAACACTGAAGCTTTCTTT. Translating it yields CASSLGANTEAFF.

The genes are TRBV9 and TRBJ2-5; 8 bases map to TRBD2. The CDR3 has 15 amino acids. With 0 bases clipped from V and 4 bases from J, the junction kept 5 bases outside the gene matches. Germline CDR1 SGDLS, CDR2 YYNGEE. The CDR3 protein is CASSVGTSLRETQYF. For the CDR3, the DNA is TGTGCCAGCAGCGTAGGGACTAGCTTGCGAGAGACCCAGTACTTC.

V usage is TRBV12-3 or TRBV12-4 and J usage is TRBJ1-2; D ambiguous. The CDR3 consists of 13 residues. Deletions cut 3 bases from V and 8 bases from J, with 13 bases between. CDR3 amino acids: CASSFFTTMGYTF. CDR3 sequence (DNA): TGTGCCAGCAGTTTTTTTACAACCATGGGCTACACCTTC.

In DNA form, the CDR3 reads TGTGCCAGCAGCGTACCGGGTCCTTATGGCTACACCTTC. It encodes CASSVPGPYGYTF. This rearrangement joins TRBV7-2 to TRBJ1-2; D not resolved. Per germline, CDR1 SGHTA and CDR2 FQGNSA. The length of the CDR3 is 13 residues. The ends were cut back, 5 bases at V and 5 bases at J, with 12 bases in the middle.

The V and J genes are TRBV29-1 and TRBJ1-1; perhaps TRBD1 as D (6 bases). The CDR3 totals 12 residues. The germline V gene encodes CDR1 SQVTM and CDR2 ANQGSEA. The ends were cut back, 1 base at V and 5 bases at J, with 8 bases in the middle. The CDR3 here is CSVEAGVTEAFF. The CDR3 DNA follows: TGCAGCGTTGAAGCAGGGGTGACTGAAGCTTTCTTT.

V usage is TRBV7-2 and J usage is TRBJ1-1; D perhaps matches TRBD1 (5 bases). The CDR3 contains 14 residues. V lost 1 base to trimming and J lost 1 base, with 7 bases between them. Germline V CDR1 and CDR2: SGHTA, FQGNSA. The CDR3 spells CASSLVRGNTEAFF. CDR3 DNA: TGTGCCAGCAGCTTAGTAAGGGGGAACACTGAAGCTTTCTTT.

Concerning this clone: A read error may account for a junction end that differs from germline. At the DNA level, this CDR3 is encoded by other sequences in the same sample as well. The chain joins TRBV5-5 to TRBJ1-5; no reliable D call. Looked up from germline, CDR1 is SGHKS and CDR2 is YYEKEE (reference sequence). CDR3 size: 13 residues. The CDR3 sequence is CASSVTGDQPQHF. The CDR3 DNA reads TGTGCCAGCAGCGTGACGGGAGATCAGCCCCAGCACTTT.

The V and J genes are TRBV18 and TRBJ2-1; D gene uncertain. This CDR3 has 18 amino acids. Trimming cost V 0 bases and J 0 bases, with 15 bases left between them. The V gene's germline CDR1 is KGHSH and CDR2 LQKENI. CDR3 nucleotides: TGTGCCAGCTCACCACCTAACCGGCGGCCGAGCTCCTACAATGAGCAGTTCTTC. As protein: CASSPPNRRPSSYNEQFF.

The chain combines TRBV6-5 with TRBJ1-2; 9 bases are a match to TRBD1. Germline V gene data show CDR1 as MNHEY and CDR2 as SVGAGI. The CDR3 sequence is 16 residues long. Trimming removed 8 bases from V and 4 bases from J; junction bases left unmatched: 14. In DNA, the CDR3 is TGTGCCAGCGGGTACTCCCAGACAGGGGGTACCTATGGCTACACCTTC. As protein: CASGYSQTGGTYGYTF.

The chain links TRBV2 to TRBJ2-1, with D perhaps matching TRBD1 (6 bases). Per the germline V gene, CDR1 is SNHLY and CDR2 is FYNNEI. This CDR3 is 14 amino acids long. V lost 10 bases, J lost 1 base, and 14 bases lay in between. The CDR3 sequence is CANNGQSSYNEQFF. DNA for the CDR3: TGTGCCAACAACGGACAGTCATCCTACAATGAGCAGTTCTTC.

The chain links TRBV3-1 (or the pseudogene TRBV3-2) to TRBJ2-7; 8 nucleotides agree with TRBD1. V lost 1 base, J lost 3 bases, and 2 bases stayed unmatched. The length of the CDR3 is 14 residues. The germline V gene encodes CDR1 LGHDT and CDR2 YNNKEL (reference sequence). In DNA, the CDR3 is TGTGCCAGCAGCCAAGGGGGACAGGTCTACGAGCAGTACTTC. Amino acids: CASSQGGQVYEQYF.

V usage is TRBV5-1 and J usage is TRBJ1-5; TRBD1 is a possible D gene (6 bases). Trimming pared 8 bases from V and 3 bases from J, leaving 12 bases between. Germline loops: CDR1 SGHRS, CDR2 YFSETQ. There are 13 residues in the CDR3. CDR3 sequence (DNA): TGCGCCAGTCCTACAGGGTCCAATCAGCCCCAGCATTTT. Translating gives CASPTGSNQPQHF. The complete variable domain, with remaining parts taken from reference TRBV5-1 and TRBJ1-5, reads KAGVTQTPRYLIKTRGQQVTLSCSPISGHRSVSWYQQTPGQGLQFLFEYFSETQRNKGNFPGRFSGRQFSNSRSEMNVSTLELGDSALYLCASPTGSNQPQHFGDGTRLSIL.

The chain links TRBV6-5 to TRBJ1-1, with 8 bases lining up with TRBD1. Germline values: CDR1 MNHEY, CDR2 SVGAGI. V dropped 9 bases and J dropped 3; count of bases not matched to a gene: 3. The CDR3 has 12 residues. CDR3 sequence reads: CASDRGDTEAFF. In DNA, the CDR3 is TGTGCCAGTGACAGGGGAGACACTGAAGCTTTCTTT.

This rearrangement joins TRBV19 to TRBJ1-1; no reliable D call. Germline V CDR1 and CDR2: LNHDA, SQIVND (reference sequence). The CDR3 runs to 13 residues. V lost 4 bases, J lost 6 bases, and 12 bases lay in between. CDR3 sequence reads: CASSSFVGPEAFF. In DNA, the CDR3 is TGTGCCAGTAGTAGTTTTGTGGGCCCTGAAGCTTTCTTT.

The rearrangement joins TRBV27 to TRBJ2-3; 8 bases match TRBD2. Trimming at V came to 2 bases and at J to 1 base, leaving 5 bases not matched to a gene. The V gene's germline CDR1 is MNHEY and CDR2 SMNVEV (reference sequence). The CDR3 has 16 residues. The CDR3 DNA reads as TGTGCCAGCAGTTTAAGGCCAGCGGGGGGCACAGATACGCAGTATTTT. Its protein product is CASSLRPAGGTDTQYF.

The gene calls are TRBV2 and TRBJ1-1; perhaps TRBD1 as D (6 bases). This CDR3 region has 14 residues. CDR1 is SNHLY and CDR2 is FYNNEI in the germline V gene. V lost 2 bases and J lost 3, with 10 bases in between. The CDR3 loop is CASSEQGFYTEAFF. In DNA, the CDR3 is TGTGCCAGCAGTGAACAGGGGTTCTACACTGAAGCTTTCTTT. The whole variable domain, remainder taken from reference TRBV2 and TRBJ1-1, is EPEVTQTPSHQVTQMGQEVILRCVPISNHLYFYWYRQILGQKVEFLVSFYNNEISEKSEIFDDQFSVERPDGSNFTLKIRSTKLEDSAMYFCASSEQGFYTEAFFGQGTRLTVV.

This chain links TRBV5-6 with TRBJ1-4, with D perhaps TRBD1 (5 bases). The ends were cut back, 4 bases at V and 2 bases at J, with 15 bases in the middle. The CDR3 totals 16 residues. Germline V gene sequence: CDR1 SGHDT, CDR2 YYEEEE. The CDR3 sequence: CASSRGRGSTNEKLFF. CDR3 DNA: TGTGCCAGCAGCCGGGGACGGGGGTCTACTAATGAAAAACTGTTTTTT.

The rearrangement links TRBV4-1 to TRBJ1-4, with D hard to call. With 0 bases removed from V and 5 bases from J, the gap between germline ends came to 10 bases. In germline, CDR1 is MGHRA, CDR2 YSYEKL. There are 15 residues in the CDR3. The CDR3 DNA sequence: TGCGCCAGCAGCCAAGACAGGCAGGCCAATGAAAAACTGTTTTTT. This gives the protein CASSQDRQANEKLFF.